These T cell receptor beta chains were read from a single sample in a study of blood T cell repertoires in COVID-19. TCRdb keeps only in-frame clones here, not all; method: immunoSEQ multiplex PCR. The data contain 110,000 to 150,000 clones, about four fifths of them singletons. Source material: peripheral blood. These receptors were collected from a human donor in a cohort sampled during active COVID-19. CDR3s include the opening cysteine and the closing phenylalanine or tryptophan. A D gene is named only where the DNA matches it firmly. Clone size appears in some rows only: once, few, many, or a class for an expanded clone.

DNA | CDR3 | J | size | length | V | D
TGTGCCAGCAGTTACTCGATCACCGCCGGCTACGAGCAGTACTTC | CASSYSITAGYEQYF | TRBJ2-7 | . | 15 | TRBV6-5 | .
TGTGCCAGCAGCGTAGGGACAGCTTACTCTGGAAACACCATATATTTT | CASSVGTAYSGNTIYF | TRBJ1-3 | . | 16 | TRBV9 | .
TGTGCCAGCAGATTAAGGGGATTAAATGAGCAGTTCTTC | CASRLRGLNEQFF | TRBJ2-1 | . | 13 | TRBV13 | .
TGTGCCAGCAGCTTCAAGGGGACAGGGGAGGAACAGCCCCAGCATTTT | CASSFKGTGEEQPQHF | TRBJ1-5 | few | 16 | TRBV7-8 | TRBD1
TGTGCCAGTAGGACCCCCGGGGGTGGCGGTAATTCACCCCTCCACTTT | CASRTPGGGGNSPLHF | TRBJ1-6 | few | 16 | TRBV19 | .
TGTGCCAGTTCAACAGGGGGCCTTTCACCCCTCCACTTT | CASSTGGLSPLHF | TRBJ1-6 | . | 13 | TRBV3-1/TRBV3-2 | TRBD1
TGTGCCAGCAGCGGTAGCGGGGGGGCTCGGACCGGGGAGCTGTTTTTT | CASSGSGGARTGELFF | TRBJ2-2 | . | 16 | TRBV7-2 | TRBD2
TGTGCCAGCAGCTTAGAAGAGGGATCCGAGCAGTACTTC | CASSLEEGSEQYF | TRBJ2-7 | . | 13 | TRBV7-2 | .
TGTGCCAGCAGTTACTCGGGCACAGGGAATGGCTACACCTTC | CASSYSGTGNGYTF | TRBJ1-2 | . | 14 | TRBV6-5 | .
TGTGCCATCAGTGACATAGACAGTCACATTCAGTACTTC | CAISDIDSHIQYF | TRBJ2-4 | . | 13 | TRBV10-3 | .
TGTGCCAGTAGTATAGGGACAGTCAATTCACCCCTCCACTTT | CASSIGTVNSPLHF | TRBJ1-6 | . | 14 | TRBV19 | .
TGCGCCAGCCGCGGGGGGCGAAGCCCAGATACGCAGTATTTT | CASRGGRSPDTQYF | TRBJ2-3 | few | 14 | TRBV5-1 | TRBD2
TGTGCCAGCAATTGGAGACAGGGAACAAACATTCAGTACTTC | CASNWRQGTNIQYF | TRBJ2-4 | . | 14 | TRBV2 | TRBD1
TGTGCCAGCAGCGTAGGCCCTGCAGGGAGGTCTGGAAACACCATATATTTT | CASSVGPAGRSGNTIYF | TRBJ1-3 | . | 17 | TRBV9 | .
TGCGCCAGCAGCCAAGATGGTGCGGGAAGGTCCTACGAGCAGTACTTC | CASSQDGAGRSYEQYF | TRBJ2-7 | . | 16 | TRBV4-1 | .
TGTGCCAGCAGCGTAGTGGGGGGATTCGCCGGGGAGCTGTTTTTT | CASSVVGGFAGELFF | TRBJ2-2 | . | 15 | TRBV9 | .
TGTGCCAGCAGCCTCTTGAGCGAGGGCACAGATACGCAGTATTTT | CASSLLSEGTDTQYF | TRBJ2-3 | . | 15 | TRBV9 | .
TGCAGTGCTAGTGTCTTTGAAGCTTTCTTT | CSASVFEAFF | TRBJ1-1 | . | 10 | TRBV20-1 | .
TGTGCCAGCAGTTTTCTAGGTCGAAATCAGCCCCAGCATTTT | CASSFLGRNQPQHF | TRBJ1-5 | . | 14 | TRBV28 | .
TGTGCCAGCAGCCAGGGGGGTAAGCAGCCCCAGCATTTT | CASSQGGKQPQHF | TRBJ1-5 | few | 13 | TRBV3-1/TRBV3-2 | .
TGTGCCAGTATTGGACAACGAACAGATACGCAGTATTTT | CASIGQRTDTQYF | TRBJ2-3 | . | 13 | TRBV19 | .
TGCGCCAGCAGCTTGGAAGGGGCCACTGGCGATGAGCAGTTCTTC | CASSLEGATGDEQFF | TRBJ2-1 | . | 15 | TRBV5-1 | .
TGTGCCAGCAGGACAGACATGTACAATGAGCAGTTCTTC | CASRTDMYNEQFF | TRBJ2-1 | . | 13 | TRBV6-5 | .
TGCAGCGTTCGTTGGACTAACAAAGAGACCCAGTACTTC | CSVRWTNKETQYF | TRBJ2-5 | once | 13 | TRBV29-1 | .
TGCGCCAGCAGGCCCTCGGGTACACTAGCCAAAAACATTCAGTACTTC | CASRPSGTLAKNIQYF | TRBJ2-4 | . | 16 | TRBV5-1 | .
TGTGCCAGCAGTTCTTCCTCCGGGAACACTGAAGCTTTCTTT | CASSSSSGNTEAFF | TRBJ1-1 | . | 14 | TRBV6-5 | .
TGTGCCAGCAGCTTAGTCGTCAGTTACAATGAGCAGTTCTTC | CASSLVVSYNEQFF | TRBJ2-1 | many | 14 | TRBV11-1 | .
TGTGCCATCAGTGACCCTACAGGGGGTAAAGAGACCCAGTACTTC | CAISDPTGGKETQYF | TRBJ2-5 | . | 15 | TRBV10-3 | TRBD1
TGTGCCATAAGTCCGGGACAGGGTTTTTACGAGCAGTACTTC | CAISPGQGFYEQYF | TRBJ2-7 | . | 14 | TRBV10-3 | TRBD1
TGTGCCAGCAGCTCCGGGACAGGGGTAACAAACACTGAAGCTTTCTTT | CASSSGTGVTNTEAFF | TRBJ1-1 | . | 16 | TRBV7-9 | TRBD1
TGTGCCAGCAGCCAAGTCCGCGAGCAGTACTTC | CASSQVREQYF | TRBJ2-7 | . | 11 | TRBV14 | .
TGTGCCAGCAGCATCCCTAGCGGGGGACACAATGAGCAGTTCTTC | CASSIPSGGHNEQFF | TRBJ2-1 | . | 15 | TRBV13 | TRBD2
TGCGCCAGCAGCTTGGGGACAGAGGGCACTGAAGCTTTCTTT | CASSLGTEGTEAFF | TRBJ1-1 | . | 14 | TRBV5-1 | .
TGTGCCACGAGGAGAGGACAGGGCGGCACTGAAGCTTTCTTT | CATRRGQGGTEAFF | TRBJ1-1 | few | 14 | TRBV24-1 | TRBD1
TGCGCCAGGACTGAGGGGGGACTAGCGGGGCTACAGTTCTTC | CARTEGGLAGLQFF | TRBJ2-1 | . | 14 | TRBV10-1 | TRBD2
TGCAGTGCTAGTAAGGGGCCTGGAAACACCATATATTTT | CSASKGPGNTIYF | TRBJ1-3 | . | 13 | TRBV20-1 | .
TGTGCCAGCAGCACCGACACTGAAAAACTGTTTTTT | CASSTDTEKLFF | TRBJ1-4 | few | 12 | TRBV6-2/TRBV6-3 | .
TGTGCCAGCAGGGCGCCGGGGTGGCAGTACTTC | CASRAPGWQYF | TRBJ2-5 | . | 11 | TRBV2 | .
TGTGCCAGGAAAGGGACAGCAAATCGGAACTATGGCTACACCTTC | CARKGTANRNYGYTF | TRBJ1-2 | . | 15 | TRBV21-1 | .
TGTGCCAGCAGTTTAAGAGGGGGGGGCGACACTGAAGCTTTCTTT | CASSLRGGGDTEAFF | TRBJ1-1 | . | 15 | TRBV27 | .
TGTGCCAGCACCAATACGGACAGGAACTATGGCTACACCTTC | CASTNTDRNYGYTF | TRBJ1-2 | few | 14 | TRBV5-5 | TRBD1
TGCGCCAGCAGCTTGGTTTCAGGAAGCTCCTACGAGCAGTACTTC | CASSLVSGSSYEQYF | TRBJ2-7 | . | 15 | TRBV5-1 | .
TGCGCCAGCAGCCTGACTAGCGGGGGGGCATTCGAGCAGTTCTTC | CASSLTSGGAFEQFF | TRBJ2-1 | . | 15 | TRBV5-1 | TRBD2
TGCGCCAGCAGCCAAGAAACGACCAGGGGGTTAAACGAGCAGTACTTC | CASSQETTRGLNEQYF | TRBJ2-7 | once | 16 | TRBV4-1 | TRBD1
TGTGCCAGCTCACCAGGGGAGCAGACCCCCTACGAGCAGTACTTC | CASSPGEQTPYEQYF | TRBJ2-7 | . | 15 | TRBV18 | .
TGTGCCAGCAGTTTAAAGAGGGGGCACAGGGGCCAACCCTTCCCGCTCTATGGCTACACCTTC | CASSLKRGHRGQPFPLYGYTF | TRBJ1-2 | few | 21 | TRBV27 | TRBD1